The 28 T cell receptor beta chains presented below share a single source sample, sequenced in a study of cytomegalovirus exposure and HLA in healthy donors. The PCR ran on 60 Vbeta and 13 Jbeta primers. Sequenced by immunoSEQ multiplex PCR; TCRdb stores in-frame clones only, minus some. The table lists approximately 150,000 clones, about two thirds of them singletons. Sequences were obtained from PBMCs. These receptors all stem from a woman in her late teens or twenties in good health and CMV-seropositive.

The chain has TRBV15 and TRBJ1-4; D ambiguous. This CDR3 has 14 amino acids. The V end lost 1 base, the J end lost 3 bases, and 6 bases lay between the germline ends. Germline V gene data show CDR1 as LNHNV and CDR2 as YYDKDF (reference sequence). CDR3 region: CATSRAGSNEKLFF. DNA for the CDR3: TGTGCCACCAGCAGAGCCGGGTCTAATGAAAAACTGTTTTTT. The entire variable domain, with the rest obtained from reference TRBV15 and TRBJ1-4, is as follows: DAMVIQNPRYQVTQFGKPVTLSCSQTLNHNVMYWYQQKSSQAPKLLFHYYDKDFNNEADTPDNFQSRRPNTSFCFLDIRSPGLGDTAMYLCATSRAGSNEKLFFGSGTQLSVL.

The chain combines TRBV5-1 with TRBJ1-1; TRBD1 might be the D (6 bases). Germline CDR1 is SGHRS and CDR2 is YFSETQ. V lost 1 base and J lost 5, with 9 bases in between. This CDR3 has 13 amino acids. This CDR3 reads CASSLYTGTEAFF. CDR3 nucleotides: TGCGCCAGCAGCTTGTACACAGGGACTGAAGCTTTCTTT.

The chain recombines TRBV30 with TRBJ2-5; D may be TRBD1 (6 bases). The CDR3 extends over 15 amino acids. Germline V gene data show CDR1 as GTSNPN and CDR2 as SVGIG (reference sequence). V was cut by 0 bases and J by 11 bases, with 22 bases left in between. The CDR3 reads CAWSVPGQRYGEQYF. CDR3 in DNA: TGTGCCTGGAGTGTACCGGGACAAAGGTACGGAGAGCAGTACTTC.

The genes are TRBV20-1 and TRBJ2-1; D gene uncertain. V lost 6 bases to trimming and J lost 9 bases, with 6 bases between them. Per the germline V gene, CDR1 is DFQATT and CDR2 is SNEGSKA (reference sequence). The CDR3 loop spans 9 amino acids. The CDR3 here is CSARSEQFF. CDR3 bases: TGCAGTGCAAGGAGTGAGCAGTTCTTC.

CDR3 amino acids: CAWMEGSSYNEQFF. CDR3 coding DNA: TGTGCCTGGATGGAAGGGAGCTCCTACAATGAGCAGTTCTTC. The chain recombines TRBV30 with TRBJ2-1; a weak D match, TRBD2 (5 bases). V was cut by 4 bases and J by 0 bases, with 10 bases left in between. The CDR3 length is 14 residues. The germline CDR1 and CDR2 sequences are GTSNPN and SVGIG (reference sequence).

The chain combines TRBV18 with TRBJ2-1; the D gene is possibly TRBD1 (6 bases). The germline V gene has CDR1 KGHSH and CDR2 LQKENI. V was pared by 3 bases and J by 12 bases, with 15 bases between. The CDR3 covers 13 residues. DNA of the CDR3: TGTGCCAGCTCACCCGGGACAAGCAAAGTGCAGTTCTTC. This sequence encodes CASSPGTSKVQFF.

The chain is built from TRBV10-3 and TRBJ2-1; weak D call: TRBD2 (7 bases). The length of the CDR3 is 16 residues. The V gene lost 4 bases and the J gene lost 6 bases, with 19 bases spanning the gap. Germline CDR1 ENHRY, CDR2 SYGVKD. This chain's CDR3 is CAISGGGAGAINEQFF. CDR3 sequence (DNA): TGTGCCATCAGTGGTGGTGGGGCGGGGGCGATCAATGAGCAGTTCTTC.

This clone came up a few times. The genes are TRBV5-6 and TRBJ1-3; a weak D match, TRBD1 (5 bases). This CDR3 has 15 amino acids. CDR1 and CDR2 from the germline V gene are SGHDT and YYEEEE. The V gene lost 0 bases and the J gene lost 3 bases, with 10 bases spanning the gap. The CDR3 DNA sequence: TGTGCCAGCAGCTTGGGCAGGGCCGGTGGAAACACCATATATTTT. Its protein is CASSLGRAGGNTIYF.

This clone was seen once. V gene TRBV7-8 combines with J gene TRBJ1-5; 8 bases line up with TRBD1. This CDR3 has 15 amino acids. Germline V gene lookup returns CDR1 SGHVS and CDR2 FQNEAQ. V shed 3 bases, J shed 7 bases, and the junction held 8 bases outside the gene matches. CDR3 sequence: CASSFGQGAWQPQHF. CDR3 DNA sequence: TGTGCCAGCAGCTTTGGGCAGGGGGCATGGCAGCCCCAGCATTTT.

Only one count was recorded for this clone. The J gene is TRBJ2-3, the V gene TRBV30; D perhaps matches TRBD1 (7 bases). Trimming removed 4 bases from V and 6 bases from J, with 26 bases in between. There are 17 residues in the CDR3. Germline V gene data show CDR1 as GTSNPN and CDR2 as SVGIG (reference sequence). CDR3 nucleotides: TGTGCCTGGACCCGCAGGGGGGCCCCCGGTTTAGGGGATACGCAGTATTTT. It yields the protein CAWTRRGAPGLGDTQYF. The full variable domain, in which reference TRBV30 and TRBJ2-3 provide the parts outside the CDR3, is SQTIHQWPATLVQPVGSPLSLECTVEGTSNPNLYWYRQAAGRGLQLLFYSVGIGQISSEVPQNLSASRPQDRQFILSSKKLLLSDSGFYLCAWTRRGAPGLGDTQYFGPGTRLTVL.

The chain employs TRBV27 and TRBJ2-5, with TRBD2 identical over 16 bases. This CDR3 region has 20 residues. Germline assignment: CDR1 MNHEY and CDR2 SMNVEV (reference sequence). V shed 5 bases and J 3 bases; nucleotides not matched to a gene: 15. The CDR3 region is CASSPGLAGGPVRKEETQYF. The CDR3 region has the DNA TGTGCCAGCAGTCCGGGACTAGCGGGAGGGCCGGTGAGAAAGGAAGAGACCCAGTACTTC.

The CDR3 DNA is TGTGCCAGCAGCTTGTTAGGGGACAGGGGGATTCCAACTAATGAAAAACTGTTTTTT. The encoded protein is CASSLLGDRGIPTNEKLFF. The chain couples TRBV5-6 to TRBJ1-4; 11 bases map to TRBD1. V shed 1 base and J 0 bases; nucleotides not matched to a gene: 8. CDR1 is SGHDT, CDR2 YYEEEE, per germline. This CDR3 has 19 residues.

J is TRBJ1-3 and V is TRBV28, with 7 bases identical to TRBD1. Trimming removed 9 bases from V and 0 bases from J; junction bases left unmatched: 5. The germline gives CDR1 MDHEN, CDR2 SYDVKM. The CDR3 runs 14 residues. CDR3 residues: CARGQGGSGNTIYF. In DNA form, the CDR3 reads TGTGCCAGGGGCCAGGGGGGCTCTGGAAACACCATATATTTT.

This sequence joins TRBV18 and TRBJ2-7, with a possible D match to TRBD2 (7 bases). Trimming removed 3 bases at V and 7 bases at J, with 10 bases between. Germline V gene lookup returns CDR1 KGHSH and CDR2 LQKENI. The CDR3 totals 12 residues. CDR3 loop: CASSPRGGEQYF. The DNA for the CDR3 is TGTGCCAGCTCACCGAGGGGGGGGGAGCAGTACTTC.

The rearrangement joins TRBV29-1 to TRBJ2-7; the D gene is possibly TRBD2 (5 bases). Trimming pared 2 bases from V and 0 bases from J, leaving 8 bases between. The CDR3 spans 13 residues. Germline CDR1 SQVTM, CDR2 ANQGSEA. This CDR3 is CSVEKGSSYEQYF. CDR3 in DNA: TGCAGCGTTGAAAAAGGGAGCTCCTACGAGCAGTACTTC.

This clone was detected only a few times. The V and J genes are TRBV5-6 and TRBJ2-1, with TRBD1 as a possible D gene (5 bases). Germline CDR1 SGHDT, CDR2 YYEEEE. V was pared by 4 bases and J by 4 bases, with 15 bases between. This CDR3 is 15 amino acids long. The CDR3 is CASSPRWGRYNEQFF. The DNA of the CDR3 is TGTGCCAGCAGCCCACGGTGGGGCAGATACAATGAGCAGTTCTTC.

This rearrangement joins TRBV30 to TRBJ2-6; the D is unclear. This CDR3 has 14 residues. Germline values: CDR1 GTSNPN, CDR2 SVGIG (reference sequence). V lost 5 bases to trimming and J lost 0 bases, with 8 bases between them. The CDR3 protein is CAWARGSGANVLTF. CDR3 DNA sequence: TGTGCCTGGGCCCGAGGCTCTGGGGCCAACGTCCTGACTTTC.

The rearrangement joins TRBV27 to TRBJ1-3; unclear D gene. V shed 8 bases and J shed 7 bases, with 18 bases lying between them. The germline CDR1 and CDR2 sequences are MNHEY and SMNVEV (reference sequence). The length of the CDR3 is 14 residues. This CDR3 is CASCSLDSRNTIYF. The CDR3 bases are TGTGCCAGCTGCTCCCTGGACTCTCGGAACACCATATATTTT.

The chain combines TRBV18 with TRBJ2-2, with 10 bases identical to TRBD1. The germline V gene encodes CDR1 KGHSH and CDR2 LQKENI. The CDR3 length is 14 residues. The junction had 3 bases not matched to a gene; V was cut back by 7 bases and J by 4 bases. The CDR3 reads CASFGTGVTGELFF. The CDR3 bases are TGTGCCAGCTTCGGGACAGGGGTCACCGGGGAGCTGTTTTTT.

The chain combines TRBV30 with TRBJ2-2; D perhaps matches TRBD2 (5 bases). Germline assignment: CDR1 GTSNPN and CDR2 SVGIG (reference sequence). With 5 bases removed from V and 4 bases from J, the gap between germline ends came to 14 bases. The CDR3 spans 14 residues. The CDR3 loop is CAWGSGFTTGELFF. The CDR3 DNA follows: TGTGCCTGGGGGAGCGGATTTACCACCGGGGAGCTGTTTTTT.

The chain uses TRBV4-3 and TRBJ1-1; D gene ambiguous. The CDR3 extends over 16 amino acids. The germline V gene has CDR1 LGHNA and CDR2 YSLEER. V was shortened by 0 bases and J by 1 base, with 12 bases between the two germline ends. This CDR3 is CASSQDGWAENTEAFF. CDR3 in DNA: TGCGCCAGCAGCCAAGATGGTTGGGCAGAGAACACTGAAGCTTTCTTT.

The gene calls are TRBV7-2 and TRBJ2-1; TRBD1 matches at 7 bases. The V gene's germline CDR1 is SGHTA and CDR2 FQGNSA. This CDR3 has 19 amino acids. After removal of 1 base from V and 0 bases from J, the junction contained 12 bases not matched to a gene. DNA of the CDR3: TGTGCCAGCAGCTTAGACCCCCGACAGGGTGGGAGCTCCTACAATGAGCAGTTCTTC. This translates into CASSLDPRQGGSSYNEQFF. Based on the CDR3 plus reference TRBV7-2 and TRBJ2-1, the full variable domain is GAGVSQSPSNKVTEKGKDVELRCDPISGHTALYWYRQSLGQGLEFLIYFQGNSAPDKSGLPSDRFSAERTGGSVSTLTIQRTQQEDSAVYLCASSLDPRQGGSSYNEQFFGPGTRLTVL.

CDR3 bases: TGTGCCAGTACTCCGAGGGGGGGACTAGCGGGAACCGGGGAGCTGTTTTTT. It is translated as CASTPRGGLAGTGELFF. This chain joins TRBV19 and TRBJ2-2; 13 bases agree with TRBD2. CDR3 length: 17 residues. With V trimmed by 7 bases and J by 5 bases, 10 bases remained unmatched. Per germline, CDR1 LNHDA and CDR2 SQIVND (reference sequence). Drawing the rest from reference TRBV19 and TRBJ2-2, the complete variable domain is DGGITQSPKYLFRKEGQNVTLSCEQNLNHDAMYWYRQDPGQGLRLIYYSQIVNDFQKGDIAEGYSVSREKKESFPLTVTSAQKNPTAFYLCASTPRGGLAGTGELFFGEGSRLTVL.

The chain joins TRBV30 to TRBJ2-1; TRBD1 matches 7 bases. The CDR3 has 13 amino acids. From germline, CDR1 is GTSNPN and CDR2 SVGIG (reference sequence). After removal of 3 bases from V and 7 bases from J, the junction contained 6 bases not matched to a gene. CDR3 in amino acids: CAWSRQGRNEQFF. In DNA, the CDR3 is TGTGCCTGGAGCCGACAGGGAAGAAATGAGCAGTTCTTC.

J is TRBJ2-2 and V is TRBV28; D perhaps matches TRBD2 (6 bases). CDR1 MDHEN and CDR2 SYDVKM come from the germline V gene. This CDR3 region has 15 residues. Trimming pared 3 bases from V and 0 bases from J, leaving 8 bases between. This CDR3 reads CASSLTRTNTGELFF. The DNA for the CDR3 is TGTGCCAGCAGTTTGACTAGGACGAACACCGGGGAGCTGTTTTTT.

This clone was picked up a small number of times. This chain connects TRBV7-9 to TRBJ2-1; the match to TRBD2 covers 11 bases. The CDR3 is 15 amino acids. Germline V CDR1 and CDR2: SEHNR, FQNEAQ (reference sequence). J lost 9 bases, V lost 5 bases, and 9 bases had no gene match. The chain's CDR3 is CASSQLAGEGIEQFF. The CDR3 DNA sequence: TGTGCCAGCAGCCAACTAGCGGGAGAAGGTATTGAGCAGTTCTTC.

The chain combines TRBV27 with TRBJ1-5; D possibly corresponds to TRBD1 (6 bases). The CDR3 runs to 14 residues. The germline V and J ends were trimmed by 2 bases and 7 bases, with 12 bases remaining between them. Germline lookup yields CDR1 MNHEY and CDR2 SMNVEV (reference sequence). The CDR3 DNA reads as TGTGCCAGCAGTTTAAATAGGGGGGGGCAGCCCCAGCATTTT. Protein product: CASSLNRGGQPQHF.

This clone was seen more than once but under ten times. The chain carries TRBV7-9 and TRBJ2-4, with D maybe TRBD2 (5 bases). The CDR3 sequence is 13 residues long. Germline values: CDR1 SEHNR, CDR2 FQNEAQ (reference sequence). The germline V and J ends were trimmed by 5 bases and 8 bases, with 13 bases remaining between them. CDR3 bases: TGTGCCAGCAGCCCCCGGGGTAGTGACATTCAGTACTTC. This encodes CASSPRGSDIQYF.